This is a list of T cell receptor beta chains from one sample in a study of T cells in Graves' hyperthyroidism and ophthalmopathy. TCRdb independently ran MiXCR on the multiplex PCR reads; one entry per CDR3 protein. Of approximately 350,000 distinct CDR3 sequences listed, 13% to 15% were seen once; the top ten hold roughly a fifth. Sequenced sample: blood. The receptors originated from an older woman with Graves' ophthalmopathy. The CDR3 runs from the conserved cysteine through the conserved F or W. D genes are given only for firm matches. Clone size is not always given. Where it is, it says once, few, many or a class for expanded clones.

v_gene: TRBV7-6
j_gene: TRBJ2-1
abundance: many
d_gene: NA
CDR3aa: CASSPPGITGDNEQFF
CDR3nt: TGTGCCAGCAGCCCCCCCGGGATCACCGGGGACAATGAGCAGTTCTTC

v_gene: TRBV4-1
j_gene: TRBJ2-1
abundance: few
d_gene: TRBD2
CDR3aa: CASSQNPGTIYNEQFF
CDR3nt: TGCGCCAGCAGCCAAAATCCAGGGACTATCTACAATGAGCAGTTCTTC

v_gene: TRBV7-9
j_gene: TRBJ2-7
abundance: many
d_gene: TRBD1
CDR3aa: CASSPDRGGYEQYF
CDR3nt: TGTGCCAGCAGTCCTGACAGGGGCGGCTACGAGCAGTACTTC

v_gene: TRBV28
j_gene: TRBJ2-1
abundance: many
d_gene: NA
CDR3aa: CASSTPGRGMDQFF
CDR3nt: TGTGCCAGCAGCACCCCCGGGCGGGGAATGGACCAGTTCTTC

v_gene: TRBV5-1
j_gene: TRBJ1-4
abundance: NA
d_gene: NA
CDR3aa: CASSLSAGVLNEKLFF
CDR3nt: TGCGCCAGCAGCTTGAGTGCAGGGGTTCTGAATGAAAAACTGTTTTTT

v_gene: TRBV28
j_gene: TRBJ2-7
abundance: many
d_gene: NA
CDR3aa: CASSLPQRDPPYEQYF
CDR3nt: TGTGCCAGCAGTTTACCCCAACGAGACCCCCCCTACGAGCAGTACTTC

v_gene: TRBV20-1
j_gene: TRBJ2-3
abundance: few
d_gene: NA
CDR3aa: CSARRPAADTQYF
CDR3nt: TGCAGTGCTAGGAGGCCCGCCGCGGATACGCAGTATTTT

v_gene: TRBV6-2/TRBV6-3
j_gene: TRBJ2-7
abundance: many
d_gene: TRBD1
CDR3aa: CASSRTGADSYEQYF
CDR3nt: TGTGCCAGCAGTCGGACAGGGGCGGACTCCTACGAGCAGTACTTC

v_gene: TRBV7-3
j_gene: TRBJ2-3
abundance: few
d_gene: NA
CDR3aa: CASRQGLVGDTQYF
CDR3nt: TGTGCCAGCAGACAAGGATTAGTCGGGGATACGCAGTATTTT

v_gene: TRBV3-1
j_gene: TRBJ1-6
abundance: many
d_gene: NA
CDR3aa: CASSRTQGGYSPLHF
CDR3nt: TGTGCCAGCAGCCGTACCCAAGGGGGATACTCACCCCTCCACTTT

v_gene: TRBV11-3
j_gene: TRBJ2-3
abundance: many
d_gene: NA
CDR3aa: CASSSQGGADTQYF
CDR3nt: TGTGCCAGCAGCTCGCAGGGGGGGGCGGATACGCAGTATTTT

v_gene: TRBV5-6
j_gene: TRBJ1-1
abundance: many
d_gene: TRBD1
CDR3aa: CASSPGRDRGWNTEAFF
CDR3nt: TGTGCCAGCAGCCCCGGGCGGGACAGGGGATGGAACACTGAAGCTTTCTTT

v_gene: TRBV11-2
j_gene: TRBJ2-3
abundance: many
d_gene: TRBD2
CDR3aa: CASSTTAGSTDTQYF
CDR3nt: TGTGCCAGCAGCACAACAGCGGGATCCACAGATACGCAGTATTTT

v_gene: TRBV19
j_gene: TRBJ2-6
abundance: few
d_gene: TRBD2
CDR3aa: CASSREAAGANVLTF
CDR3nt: TGTGCCAGTAGTCGGGAGGCGGCCGGGGCCAACGTCCTGACTTTC

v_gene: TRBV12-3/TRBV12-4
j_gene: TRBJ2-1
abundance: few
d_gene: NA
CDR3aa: CASSARQIYNEQFF
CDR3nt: TGTGCCAGCAGTGCACGACAGATCTACAATGAGCAGTTCTTC

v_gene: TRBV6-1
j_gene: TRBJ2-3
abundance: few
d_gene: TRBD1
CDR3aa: CASSLGSGQNTDTQYF
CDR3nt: TGTGCCAGCAGTTTAGGCTCGGGACAGAACACAGATACGCAGTATTTT

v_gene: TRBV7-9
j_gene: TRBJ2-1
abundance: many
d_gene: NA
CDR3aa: CASSLEGGALKGNNEQFF
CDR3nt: TGTGCCAGCAGCTTAGAGGGGGGGGCGCTGAAAGGGAACAATGAGCAGTTCTTC

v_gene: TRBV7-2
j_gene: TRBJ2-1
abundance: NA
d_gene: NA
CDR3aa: CASSTSGPEQFF
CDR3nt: TGTGCCAGCAGTACAAGCGGGCCCGAGCAGTTCTTC

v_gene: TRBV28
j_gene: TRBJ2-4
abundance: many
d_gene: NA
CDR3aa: CASSLPSSQGSKNIQYF
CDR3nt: TGTGCCAGCAGTTTACCCAGCTCCCAGGGGTCCAAAAACATTCAGTACTTC

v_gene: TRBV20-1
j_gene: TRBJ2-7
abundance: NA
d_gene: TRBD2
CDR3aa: CSAPLAGWDLYEQYF
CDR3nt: TGCAGTGCCCCTTTAGCGGGTTGGGACCTTTACGAGCAGTACTTC

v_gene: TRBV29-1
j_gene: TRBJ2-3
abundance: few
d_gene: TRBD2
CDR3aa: CSVFTLAGARTDTQYF
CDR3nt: TGCAGCGTTTTCACACTAGCGGGAGCCCGCACAGATACGCAGTATTTT

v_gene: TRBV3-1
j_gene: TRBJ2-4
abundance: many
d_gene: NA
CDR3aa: CASSQGGIAKNIQYF
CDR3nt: TGTGCCAGCAGCCAAGGGGGGATCGCCAAAAACATTCAGTACTTC

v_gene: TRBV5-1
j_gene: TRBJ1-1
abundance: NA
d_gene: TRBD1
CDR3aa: CASSFKGGGGSEAFF
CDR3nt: TGCGCCAGCAGCTTTAAAGGGGGCGGCGGGTCTGAAGCTTTCTTT

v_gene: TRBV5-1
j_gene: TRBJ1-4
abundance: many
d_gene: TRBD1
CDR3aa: CASSSRQGPEKLFF
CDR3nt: TGCGCCAGCAGCAGCAGACAGGGCCCTGAAAAACTGTTTTTT

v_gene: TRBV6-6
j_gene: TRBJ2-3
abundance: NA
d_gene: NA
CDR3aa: CASSYSLTPSTDTQYF
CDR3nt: TGTGCCAGCAGTTACTCGCTCACACCGAGCACAGATACGCAGTATTTT

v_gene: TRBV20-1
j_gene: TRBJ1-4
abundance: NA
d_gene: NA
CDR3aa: CSAPRAGRSEKLFF
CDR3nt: TGCAGTGCCCCAAGGGCTGGCAGAAGCGAAAAACTGTTTTTT

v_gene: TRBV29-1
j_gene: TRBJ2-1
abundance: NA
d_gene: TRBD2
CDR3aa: CSVEELAGGREQFF
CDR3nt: TGCAGCGTTGAAGAACTAGCGGGAGGTCGGGAGCAGTTCTTC

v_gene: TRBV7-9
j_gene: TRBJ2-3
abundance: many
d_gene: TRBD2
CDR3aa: CASSLVTSGADTQYF
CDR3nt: TGTGCCAGCAGCTTAGTCACTAGCGGGGCAGATACGCAGTATTTT

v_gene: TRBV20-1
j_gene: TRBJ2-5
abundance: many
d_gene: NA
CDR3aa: CSARATGAAQETQYF
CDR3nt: TGCAGTGCTAGGGCCACCGGGGCGGCCCAAGAGACCCAGTACTTC

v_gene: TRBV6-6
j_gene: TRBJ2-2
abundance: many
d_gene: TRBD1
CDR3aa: CASSYEGAGTGELFF
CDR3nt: TGTGCCAGCAGTTACGAGGGGGCAGGTACCGGGGAGCTGTTTTTT

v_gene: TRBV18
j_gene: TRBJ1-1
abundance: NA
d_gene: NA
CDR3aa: CASSTNGPPGGTEAFF
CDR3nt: TGTGCCAGCTCAACAAACGGGCCCCCAGGAGGCACTGAAGCTTTCTTT

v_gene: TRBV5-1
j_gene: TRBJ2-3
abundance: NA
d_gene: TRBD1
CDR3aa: CASCRGQGDTQYF
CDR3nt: TGCGCCAGCTGCCGAGGACAGGGCGATACGCAGTATTTT

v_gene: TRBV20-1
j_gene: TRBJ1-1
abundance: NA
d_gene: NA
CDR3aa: CSAREGATEASF
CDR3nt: TGCAGTGCTAGAGAGGGGGCTACTGAAGCTTCCTTT

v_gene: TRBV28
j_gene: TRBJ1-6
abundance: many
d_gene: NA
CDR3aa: CASTPRRGAGNSPLHF
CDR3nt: TGTGCCAGCACCCCACGGAGGGGAGCGGGGAATTCACCCCTCCACTTT

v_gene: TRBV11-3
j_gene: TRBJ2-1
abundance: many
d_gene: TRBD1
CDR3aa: CASSLRTGVDNEQFF
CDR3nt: TGTGCCAGCAGCTTACGCACAGGGGTGGACAATGAGCAGTTCTTC

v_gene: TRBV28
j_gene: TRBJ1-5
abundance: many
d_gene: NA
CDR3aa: CASRRGPINQPQHF
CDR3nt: TGTGCCAGCAGACGAGGACCGATCAATCAGCCCCAGCATTTT

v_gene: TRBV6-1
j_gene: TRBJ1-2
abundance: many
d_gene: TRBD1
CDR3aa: CASSNHRDSGYGYTF
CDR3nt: TGTGCCAGCAGTAACCACCGGGACAGTGGGTATGGCTACACCTTC

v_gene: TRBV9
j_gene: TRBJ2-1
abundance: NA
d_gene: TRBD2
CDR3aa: CASSVTGTSSYNEQFF
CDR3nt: TGTGCCAGCAGCGTCACCGGGACTAGCTCCTACAATGAGCAGTTCTTC

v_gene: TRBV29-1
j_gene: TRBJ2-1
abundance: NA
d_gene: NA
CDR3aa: CSVAGTALDNEQFF
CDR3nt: TGCAGCGTTGCTGGGACGGCCCTCGACAATGAGCAGTTCTTC

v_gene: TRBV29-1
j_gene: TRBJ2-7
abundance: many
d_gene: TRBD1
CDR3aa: CSVHPGQGTHEQYF
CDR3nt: TGCAGCGTCCACCCGGGACAGGGAACCCACGAGCAGTACTTC

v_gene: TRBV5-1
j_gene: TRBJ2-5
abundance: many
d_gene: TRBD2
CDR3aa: CASSPGVAGGETQYF
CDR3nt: TGCGCCAGCAGCCCTGGGGTAGCGGGAGGAGAGACCCAGTACTTC

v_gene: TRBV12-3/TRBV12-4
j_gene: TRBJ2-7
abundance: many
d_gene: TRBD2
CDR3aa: CASRILAASHEQYF
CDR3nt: TGTGCCAGCAGGATACTAGCGGCTAGCCACGAGCAGTACTTC

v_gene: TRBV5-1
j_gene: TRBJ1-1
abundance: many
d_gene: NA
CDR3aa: CASSPRTGKTEAFF
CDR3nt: TGCGCCAGCAGCCCCAGGACTGGGAAAACTGAAGCTTTCTTT

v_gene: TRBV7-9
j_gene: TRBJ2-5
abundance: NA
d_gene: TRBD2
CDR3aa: CASTLMGLAREGETQYF
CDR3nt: TGTGCCAGCACCCTCATGGGACTAGCGCGAGAGGGAGAGACCCAGTACTTC

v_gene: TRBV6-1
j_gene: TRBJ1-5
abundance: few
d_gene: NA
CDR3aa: CASGRSSNQPQHF
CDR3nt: TGTGCCAGCGGGCGGAGTAGCAATCAGCCCCAGCATTTT

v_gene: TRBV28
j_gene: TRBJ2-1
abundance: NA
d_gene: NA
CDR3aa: CASRRRLGSYNEQFF
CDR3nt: TGTGCCAGCAGGCGACGGCTCGGCTCCTACAATGAGCAGTTCTTC

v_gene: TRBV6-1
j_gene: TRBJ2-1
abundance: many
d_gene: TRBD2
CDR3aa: CASRLTSGRANEQFF
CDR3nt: TGTGCCAGCAGACTGACTAGCGGGAGGGCCAATGAGCAGTTCTTC

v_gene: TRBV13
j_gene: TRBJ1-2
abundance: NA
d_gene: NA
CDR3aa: CASSPSGPLDGYTF
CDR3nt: TGTGCCAGCAGCCCATCGGGCCCGCTGGATGGCTACACCTTC

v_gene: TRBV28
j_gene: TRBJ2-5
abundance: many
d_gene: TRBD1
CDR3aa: CASSWTGRQETQYF
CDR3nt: TGTGCCAGCAGTTGGACAGGGCGCCAAGAGACCCAGTACTTC

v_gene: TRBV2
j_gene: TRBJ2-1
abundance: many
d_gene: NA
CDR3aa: CASSPVYNEQFF
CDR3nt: TGTGCCAGCAGTCCCGTGTACAATGAGCAGTTCTTC

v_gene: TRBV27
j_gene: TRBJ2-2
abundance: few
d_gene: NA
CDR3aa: CASSQQGLYTGELFF
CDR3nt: TGTGCCAGCAGTCAGCAGGGATTGTACACCGGGGAGCTGTTTTTT

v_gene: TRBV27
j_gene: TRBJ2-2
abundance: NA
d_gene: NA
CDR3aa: CVSTLSGNTGELFF
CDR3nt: TGTGTCAGCACCCTAAGCGGGAACACCGGGGAGCTGTTTTTT

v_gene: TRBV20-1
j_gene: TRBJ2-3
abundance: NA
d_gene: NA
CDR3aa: CSASEGDTQYF
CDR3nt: TGCAGTGCTAGTGAAGGGGATACGCAGTATTTT

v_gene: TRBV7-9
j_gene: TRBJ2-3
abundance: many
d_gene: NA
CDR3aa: CASSPGLGTPSGTDTQYF
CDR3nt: TGTGCCAGCAGCCCGGGACTGGGTACCCCCTCCGGCACAGATACGCAGTATTTT

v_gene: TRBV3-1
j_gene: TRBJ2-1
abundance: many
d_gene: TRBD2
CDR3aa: CASSQGAGAYNEQFF
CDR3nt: TGTGCCAGCAGCCAAGGAGCGGGAGCGTACAATGAGCAGTTCTTC

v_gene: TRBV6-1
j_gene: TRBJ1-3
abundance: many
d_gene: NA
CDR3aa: CASSVERASGGNTIYF
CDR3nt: TGTGCCAGCAGTGTGGAGAGGGCCTCCGGAGGAAACACCATATATTTT

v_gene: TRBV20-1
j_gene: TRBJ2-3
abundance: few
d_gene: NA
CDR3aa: CSFWGGNTQYF
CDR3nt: TGCAGTTTTTGGGGCGGCAATACGCAGTATTTT

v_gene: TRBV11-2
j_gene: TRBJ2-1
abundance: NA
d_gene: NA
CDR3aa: CASSSSGGEQFF
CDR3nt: TGTGCCAGCAGCTCCTCCGGTGGGGAGCAGTTCTTC

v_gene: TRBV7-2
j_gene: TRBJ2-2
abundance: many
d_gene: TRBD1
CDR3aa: CASSSLQGDEDTGELFF
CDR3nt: TGTGCCAGCAGCTCCTTGCAGGGGGATGAAGACACCGGGGAGCTGTTTTTT